This TCR beta chain was captured by sequencing in a study of Ad26.COV2.S vaccination and SARS-CoV-2 variants. The sample's treatment: 15 to 20 received Ad26.COV2.S at low or high dose, single or two shots; 5 received placebo; per-sample allocation not given. Day 63 following the first vaccine or placebo injection was when the samples were taken. Donation came from an adult in Boston who was aged 18-55 years. Germline V CDR1 and CDR2: ENHRY, SYGVKD. The CDR3 sequence is 13 residues long. The V end was cut by 10 bases, the J end by 2 bases, with 15 bases between. As concerns this clone: What it recognizes is unknown.

General study findings and limits: Spike-specific TCR breadth ran higher among vaccine recipients than placebo recipients.

The protocol was immunoSEQ multiplex PCR, while the TCRdb copy is restricted to in-frame clones and leaves out a portion. The sample includes over 400,000 clones, about 90% of them seen just once. The sample here was peripheral blood, taken in a trial of Ad26.COV2.S vaccine versus placebo. The chain employs TRBV10-3 and TRBJ2-7; D is undetermined. The receptor was derived from a person between 18 and 65 years old who received the Ad26.COV2.S COVID-19 vaccine or a placebo. The CDR3 DNA follows: TGTGCCACCGCCAGGAACCTAACCTACGAGCAGTACTTC. Amino acids: CATARNLTYEQYF.